The TCR beta chain described here comes from a study of molecular identifiers for immune sequencing clone quantification. Naive CD8 T cell sorting was performed on the CD8+CD4-CCR7+CD45RA+ phenotype. Concerning this clonotype itself: One junction end does not reproduce the germline sequence, and a read error may be involved.

TCRdb re-called the PCR reads through MiXCR, storing one row per CDR3 protein. This table has approximately 590,000 distinct CDR3 sequences, less than 30% appearing once. The CDR3 is 15 residues long. From germline, CDR1 is PRHDT and CDR2 FYEKMQ (reference sequence). Sequences were obtained from naive CD8+ T cells from blood, with Jurkat cell RNA spiked in. Subset meaning: FACS-sorted CD8+CD4-CCR7+CD45RA+ naive T cells. This TCR came from a human donor in good health. Some libraries in this study had Jurkat cell RNA spiked in. The gene calls are TRBV13 and TRBJ1-1, with D possibly matching TRBD1 (6 bases). The CDR3, as DNA: TGTGCCAGCAGCTTCACAGGGAGTCGGACCACTGCAGCTTTCTTT. Translating it yields CASSFTGSRTTAAFF.